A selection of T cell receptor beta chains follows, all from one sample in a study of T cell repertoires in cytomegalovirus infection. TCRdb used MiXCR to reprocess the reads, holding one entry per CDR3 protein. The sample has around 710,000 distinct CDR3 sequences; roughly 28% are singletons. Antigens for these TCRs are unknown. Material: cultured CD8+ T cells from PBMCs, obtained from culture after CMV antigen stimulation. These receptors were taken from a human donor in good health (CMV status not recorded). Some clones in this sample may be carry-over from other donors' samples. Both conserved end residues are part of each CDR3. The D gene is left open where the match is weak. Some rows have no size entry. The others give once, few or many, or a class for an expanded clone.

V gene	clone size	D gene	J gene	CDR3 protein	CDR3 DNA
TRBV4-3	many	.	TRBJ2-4	CASSQDAGFAKNIQYF	TGCGCCAGCAGCCAAGATGCTGGGTTTGCCAAAAACATTCAGTACTTC
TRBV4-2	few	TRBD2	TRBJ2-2	CASSPAGTNTGELFF	TGTGCCAGCAGCCCAGCGGGGACGAACACCGGGGAGCTGTTTTTT
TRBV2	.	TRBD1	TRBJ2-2	CASSPSGTGDTGELFF	TGTGCCAGCAGCCCTTCCGGGACAGGGGACACCGGGGAGCTGTTTTTT
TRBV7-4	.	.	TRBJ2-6	CASSLVGTFSGTNVLTF	TGTGCCAGCAGCTTAGTCGGGACCTTCTCTGGGACCAACGTCCTGACTTTC
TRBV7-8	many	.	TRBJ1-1	CASSHPGGRAPNTEAFF	TGTGCCAGCAGCCATCCGGGGGGGAGAGCCCCGAACACTGAAGCTTTCTTT
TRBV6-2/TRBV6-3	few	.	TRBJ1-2	CASSRQDLVEGYTF	TGTGCCAGCAGTCGACAGGACCTCGTCGAAGGCTACACCTTC
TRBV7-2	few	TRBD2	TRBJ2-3	CASSWGGGASDTQYF	TGTGCCAGCAGCTGGGGCGGGGGGGCCTCAGATACGCAGTATTTT
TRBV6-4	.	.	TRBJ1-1	CASSERFFTEAFF	TGTGCCAGCAGTGAGAGGTTTTTCACTGAAGCTTTCTTT
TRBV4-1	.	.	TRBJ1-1	CASSQLGRADTEAFF	TGCGCCAGCAGCCAATTAGGCAGGGCCGACACTGAAGCTTTCTTT
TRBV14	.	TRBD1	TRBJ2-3	CASSQVEDRGTDTQYF	TGTGCCAGCAGCCAAGTGGAGGACAGGGGCACAGATACGCAGTATTTT
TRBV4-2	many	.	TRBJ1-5	CASSQEGPGNQPQHF	TGTGCCAGCAGCCAAGAAGGACCCGGCAATCAGCCCCAGCATTTT
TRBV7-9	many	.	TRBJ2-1	CASSSYRDYNEQFF	TGTGCCAGCAGCTCCTACAGAGACTACAATGAGCAGTTCTTC
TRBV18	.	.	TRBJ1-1	CASSPSGDDMNTEAFF	TGTGCCAGCTCACCATCGGGCGACGACATGAACACTGAAGCTTTCTTT
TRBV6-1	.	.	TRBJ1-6	CASSPWTDSPLHF	TGTGCCAGCAGTCCCTGGACGGATTCACCCCTCCACTTT